A selection of T cell receptor beta chains follows, all from one sample in a study of blood T cell repertoires in COVID-19. Sequencing used immunoSEQ multiplex PCR; TCRdb keeps in-frame clones, though not all of them. This sample has about 13,000 clones, with around 90% found just once. Input material: peripheral blood. These receptors originate from a human donor with active COVID-19. The donor label of this sample is uncertain. The CDR3 runs from the conserved cysteine through the conserved F or W. D genes are given only for firm matches. Part of the rows lack a size; the others show once, few, many or a class for expanded clones.

>.|TRBJ1-2|13|TRBD1|TRBV12-3/TRBV12-4
TGTGCCAGCAGTCGAGGACAGGGCTATGGCTACACCTTC
CASSRGQGYGYTF
>.|TRBJ2-7|13|.|TRBV19
TGTGCCAGTAGTAGCGTGGGAGGACACGAGCAGTACTTC
CASSSVGGHEQYF
>few|TRBJ1-6|14|TRBD1|TRBV2
TGTGCCAGCAGGGCTAGGGGGCTCGACTCACCCCTCCACTTT
CASRARGLDSPLHF
>.|TRBJ1-1|15|.|TRBV5-5
TGTGCCAGCAGCCTGGGGATGACTTGGAACACTGAAGCTTTCTTT
CASSLGMTWNTEAFF
>.|TRBJ2-2|15|.|TRBV2
TGTGCCAGCAGTGAGGCGCGGGCAAACACCGGGGAGCTGTTTTTT
CASSEARANTGELFF
>.|TRBJ1-5|13|.|TRBV7-8
TGTGCCAGCCGCGACAGAGACAATCAGCCCCAGCATTTT
CASRDRDNQPQHF
>.|TRBJ1-2|15|.|TRBV5-4
TGTGCCAGCAGCCCGGGGGAACGGGGACTCTATGGCTACACCTTC
CASSPGERGLYGYTF
>.|TRBJ1-6|14|.|TRBV7-2
TGTGCCAGCAGCCCAGGGGTTGGGAATTCACCCCTCCACTTT
CASSPGVGNSPLHF
>once|TRBJ1-1|15|TRBD1|TRBV11-2
TGTGCCAGCAGCTTAGATCTAGGGGGCGCTTCTGAAGCTTTCTTT
CASSLDLGGASEAFF
>.|TRBJ2-5|14|.|TRBV18
TGTGCCAGCTCACCATCATCTAGACGAGAGACCCAGTACTTC
CASSPSSRRETQYF
>.|TRBJ2-7|15|TRBD1|TRBV7-2
TGTGCCAGCAGCTCGTTTAGACAGGGTTACGACGAGCAGTACTTC
CASSSFRQGYDEQYF
>.|TRBJ1-3|17|.|TRBV6-1
TGTGCCAGCAGTGAAGCCCCCATCGGGGTAGGAGGAAACACCATATATTTT
CASSEAPIGVGGNTIYF
>.|TRBJ1-1|13|.|TRBV18
TGTGCCAGCTCAGCAGGGGTTTTAGGTGAAGCTTTCTTT
CASSAGVLGEAFF
>.|TRBJ2-1|15|.|TRBV5-6
TGTGCCAGCAGCACGACAGTATCCTCCTACAATGAGCAGTTCTTC
CASSTTVSSYNEQFF
>.|TRBJ1-2|13|.|TRBV19
TGTGCCAGTAGTATGACAGAGAACTATGGCTACACCTTC
CASSMTENYGYTF